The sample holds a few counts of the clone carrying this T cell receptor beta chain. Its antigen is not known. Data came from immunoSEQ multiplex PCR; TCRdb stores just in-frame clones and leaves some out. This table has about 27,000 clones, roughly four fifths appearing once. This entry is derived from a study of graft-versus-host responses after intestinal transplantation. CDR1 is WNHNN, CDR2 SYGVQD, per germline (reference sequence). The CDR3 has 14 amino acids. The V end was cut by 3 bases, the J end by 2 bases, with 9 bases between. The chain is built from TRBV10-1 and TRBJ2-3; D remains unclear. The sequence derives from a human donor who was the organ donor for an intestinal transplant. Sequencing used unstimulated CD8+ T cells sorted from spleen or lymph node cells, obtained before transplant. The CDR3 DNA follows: TGCGCCAGCAGTGACGCACGGATCACAGATACGCAGTATTTT. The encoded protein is CASSDARITDTQYF.